This T cell receptor (beta chain) is drawn from a study of blood T cell repertoires in COVID-19. Across the whole study: Spain, Italy and the United States supplied samples that represented acute and convalescent COVID-19. The analysed material was cDNA or gDNA that came from T cells, B-cell-depleted T cells, or PBMCs.

In the original processing: Amplification from reference gene primers served as the basis for estimated nucleated cell counts. Generated by immunoSEQ multiplex PCR, the TCRdb table keeps only in-frame clones and is missing some. V and J calls plus clone size are reproduced from that table; the DNA served to infer D and trimming. The sample has about 230,000 clones; around 80% are singletons. CDR3 size: 15 residues. The germline CDR1 and CDR2 sequences are MGHDK and SYGVNS. Trimming left V 8 bases short and J 5 bases short, with 19 bases between. The TCR was taken from a man older than 75 with acute or convalescent COVID-19. This sequence joins TRBV25-1 and TRBJ2-1; the D gene is possibly TRBD2 (6 bases). The sample consisted of peripheral blood. CDR3 coding DNA: TGTGCCAGCCGGGAGAGGGCTCGAAGCGACAATGAGCAGTTCTTC. Its translation: CASRERARSDNEQFF.